The 3 T cell receptor beta chains listed next were all sequenced from one sample in a study of shared T cell receptors in the human thymus. Profiling relied on immunoSEQ multiplex PCR, and the TCRdb table lists in-frame clones only, not all of them. Of roughly 560,000 clones listed, about 84% are singletons. These data also formed part of another study, on human thymus T cells.

Sequenced sample: thymocytes. The receptors originated from a boy younger than two with a congenital heart defect.

This clone was recorded only once. V usage is TRBV18 and J usage is TRBJ2-1; 12 nucleotides match TRBD2. Germline values: CDR1 KGHSH, CDR2 LQKENI. The CDR3 length is 16 residues. The junction had 8 bases not matched to a gene; V was cut back by 4 bases and J by 7 bases. The CDR3 nucleotides are TGTGCCAGCTCACTTCGGACTAGCGGGGTCAGTAATGAGCAGTTCTTC. Its translation is CASSLRTSGVSNEQFF.

This clone was counted between two and nine times. The V gene is TRBV5-1, the J gene TRBJ1-2, with D possibly TRBD1 on 6 matching bases. The V end lost 3 bases, the J end lost 0 bases, and 15 bases lay between the germline ends. This CDR3 spans 16 amino acids. Looked up from germline, CDR1 is SGHRS and CDR2 is YFSETQ. CDR3 region: CASSSTLQGTNYGYTF. The DNA of the CDR3 is TGCGCCAGCAGCTCTACCCTTCAGGGGACTAACTATGGCTACACCTTC.

Note on this clone: No conserved phenylalanine or tryptophan ends this CDR3, so it is likely a read error. Because the CDR3's place on the DNA is in doubt, the DNA is left out and the CDR3 is given as listed by TCRdb. The chain recombines TRBV7-2 with TRBJ2-7; the table gives TRBD2 as D, unverified against the DNA. The CDR3 length is 14 residues, termini included. Germline V CDR1 and CDR2: SGHTA, FQGNSA. This chain's CDR3 is CASSLALAGSPLIA.